What follows are 21 T cell receptor beta chains derived from one specimen sequenced in a study of CD8 T cells in ankylosing spondylitis. The antigens of these receptors remain unknown. One entry per CDR3 protein, called by TCRdb with MiXCR from the 5' RACE reads. The sample consists of more than 500,000 distinct CDR3 sequences, approximately 5.3% of them appearing once. Overall study findings and caveats: A motif in TCR beta, a set of roughly 8 highly homologous variants, appeared characteristic of ankylosing spondylitis blood.

The sample was blood, either unsorted or a sorted T cell fraction (not recorded which). The receptor set was obtained from a male donor with ankylosing spondylitis.

Ten or more counts support this clonotype. The chain has TRBV29-1 and TRBJ2-1, with D possibly called TRBD1 or TRBD2 (5 bases each). This CDR3 is 13 amino acids long. Trimming removed 3 bases at V and 5 bases at J, with 11 bases between. The germline gives CDR1 SQVTM, CDR2 ANQGSEA. The CDR3, as DNA: TGCAGCGTTGAGGGGGTTCTGGACAATGAGCAGTTCTTC. Translated, it gives CSVEGVLDNEQFF.

The chain recombines TRBV28 with TRBJ1-5; 9 nucleotides align to TRBD1. Germline V gene sequence: CDR1 MDHEN, CDR2 SYDVKM. J was trimmed by 4 bases and V by 7 bases; bases with no gene match: 8. This CDR3 is 15 amino acids long. CDR3 amino acids: CASNHGQGRNQPQHF. CDR3 DNA: TGTGCCAGCAATCACGGACAGGGGCGGAATCAGCCCCAGCATTTT.

In its sample, this clonotype was seen many times. This chain connects TRBV12-3 or TRBV12-4 to TRBJ1-1; perhaps TRBD1 as D (5 bases). CDR3 length: 14 amino acids. Trimming cost V 5 bases and J 5 bases, with 15 bases left between them. CDR3 coding DNA: TGTGCCAGCAGTCGGGACGGCCCGAGTACTGAAGCTTTCTTT. Its protein product is CASSRDGPSTEAFF.

The rearrangement joins TRBV4-2 to TRBJ2-1, with TRBD1 matching over 8 bases. This CDR3 is 17 amino acids long. CDR1 and CDR2 from the germline V gene are LGHNA and YNFKEQ. V shed 3 bases, J shed 6 bases, and the junction held 13 bases outside the gene matches. This CDR3 is CASSQKGQGIPANEQFF. The CDR3 DNA reads TGTGCCAGCAGCCAGAAAGGACAGGGTATCCCGGCCAATGAGCAGTTCTTC.

This clonotype was seen many times. The chain is built from TRBV30 and TRBJ2-5; tentatively, D is TRBD2 (5 bases). The V gene's germline CDR1 is GTSNPN and CDR2 SVGIG (reference sequence). With 3 bases removed from V and 5 bases from J, the gap between germline ends came to 16 bases. There are 14 residues in the CDR3. CDR3 residues: CAWSPPGMAETQYF. The CDR3 coding sequence is TGTGCCTGGAGCCCCCCGGGGATGGCGGAGACCCAGTACTTC.

The table lists this clonotype with many counts. The chain uses TRBV6-2 or TRBV6-3 and TRBJ1-2; 8 bases align to TRBD1. The CDR3 contains 14 residues. J lost 4 bases, V lost 6 bases, and 7 bases had no gene match. CDR1 and CDR2 (germline): MNHEY, SVGEGT. CDR3: CASRYGQGVYGYTF. CDR3 sequence (DNA): TGTGCCAGCAGATACGGACAGGGCGTCTATGGCTACACCTTC.

This clonotype was seen many times. The rearrangement uses TRBV7-9 and TRBJ2-1, with D perhaps matching TRBD2 (6 bases). The CDR3 covers 16 residues. Trimming pared 2 bases from V and 2 bases from J, leaving 13 bases between. Germline V CDR1 and CDR2: SEHNR, FQNEAQ (reference sequence). The CDR3 loop reads CASSLKGWGAYNEQFF. For the CDR3, the DNA is TGTGCCAGCAGCTTAAAGGGTTGGGGGGCCTACAATGAGCAGTTCTTC.

There are many counts of this clonotype. This rearrangement joins TRBV11-2 to TRBJ1-1; tentative D call: TRBD1 (6 bases). The ends were cut back, 7 bases at V and 4 bases at J, with 16 bases in the middle. The CDR3 contains 14 residues. Germline CDR1 SGHAT, CDR2 FQNNGV. The DNA for the CDR3 is TGTGCCAGCAACCCGAGGGGGTTGAGCACTGAAGCTTTCTTT. Translating it yields CASNPRGLSTEAFF.

The sample holds many counts of this clonotype. The rearrangement uses TRBV15 and TRBJ1-1; no definite D call. Germline V CDR1 and CDR2: LNHNV, YYDKDF (reference sequence). The CDR3 length is 16 residues. Trimming cost V 4 bases and J 2 bases, with 17 bases left between them. CDR3 region: CATSTPRSGVNTEAFF. The CDR3 coding sequence is TGTGCCACCAGCACCCCCCGGAGCGGGGTTAACACTGAAGCTTTCTTT.

Ten or more counts support this clonotype. The chain joins TRBV15 to TRBJ2-7; 8 nucleotides agree with TRBD2. Germline CDR1 and CDR2: LNHNV and YYDKDF (reference sequence). V was clipped by 1 base and J by 4 bases; unmatched bases: 3. This CDR3 is 14 amino acids long. The CDR3, as DNA: TGTGCCACCAGCAGAGCGTCGGGGGGGTACGAGCAGTACTTC. Translation: CATSRASGGYEQYF.

This clonotype was seen many times. This rearrangement joins TRBV28 to TRBJ2-3; TRBD2 agrees at 9 bases. V lost 7 bases, J lost 6 bases, and 8 bases stayed unmatched. The CDR3 is 14 amino acids. Looked up from germline, CDR1 is MDHEN and CDR2 is SYDVKM. The CDR3 loop is CASTFLAGTDTQYF. For the CDR3, the DNA is TGTGCCAGCACTTTTCTAGCGGGAACGGATACGCAGTATTTT.

The count of this clonotype is one. V and J are TRBV7-9 and TRBJ2-1; TRBD1 matches at 8 bases. V gave up 5 bases and J gave up 4 bases; unmatched junction bases: 7. CDR1 and CDR2 (germline): SEHNR, FQNEAQ (reference sequence). The CDR3 extends over 15 amino acids. For the CDR3, the DNA is TGTGCCAGCAGCGCCTGGGACAGGACGTACAATGAGCAGTTCTTC. Translated, it gives CASSAWDRTYNEQFF.

This clonotype was observed many times. The chain uses TRBV12-3 or TRBV12-4 and TRBJ2-3, with D tentatively TRBD2 (6 bases). The CDR3 totals 16 residues. The V and J ends lost 8 bases and 11 bases respectively, with 29 bases between them. CDR3 DNA sequence: TGTGCCAGCTCTGATGGCAGAAGGAGGGGATCCCGTGGGCAGTATTTT. Protein sequence: CASSDGRRRGSRGQYF.

Ten or more counts support this clonotype. This rearrangement joins TRBV7-2 to TRBJ2-7; D is uncertain. The V end lost 5 bases, the J end lost 1 base, and 3 bases lay between the germline ends. The CDR3 contains 11 residues. Germline CDR1 SGHTA, CDR2 FQGNSA. The CDR3 bases are TGTGCCAGCAGCGCTTCCTACGAGCAGTACTTC. It encodes CASSASYEQYF. The entire variable domain, with the rest obtained from reference TRBV7-2 and TRBJ2-7, is as follows: GAGVSQSPSNKVTEKGKDVELRCDPISGHTALYWYRQSLGQGLEFLIYFQGNSAPDKSGLPSDRFSAERTGGSVSTLTIQRTQQEDSAVYLCASSASYEQYFGPGTRLTVT.

This clonotype has ten or more counts. Here the CDR3 reads CSVARNEQFF. Here the CDR3 DNA reads TGCAGCGTCGCTAGGAATGAGCAGTTCTTC. The chain has TRBV29-1 and TRBJ2-1; unclear D gene. The CDR3 is made up of 10 amino acids. With 6 bases removed from V and 7 bases from J, the gap between germline ends came to 7 bases. CDR1 and CDR2 (germline): SQVTM, ANQGSEA.

In the case of this clonotype: A clone one base away is much larger, so this may be a read error. The rearrangement joins TRBV10-1 to TRBJ2-7; 8 nucleotides match TRBD2. CDR1 is WNHNN, CDR2 SYGVQD, per germline (reference sequence). V shed 3 bases, J shed 5 bases, and the junction held 9 bases outside the gene matches. The CDR3 consists of 15 residues. The CDR3 is CASSDPWREANEQYF. Written as DNA, the CDR3 is TGCGCCAGCAGTGATCCATGGCGGGAGGCCAACGAGCAGTACTTC.

This clonotype has ten or more counts. The chain is built from TRBV28 and TRBJ2-2; TRBD1 aligns across 7 bases. J was trimmed by 6 bases and V by 6 bases; bases with no gene match: 7. The V gene's germline CDR1 is MDHEN and CDR2 SYDVKM. The CDR3 totals 14 residues. As DNA, the CDR3 is TGTGCCAGCAGCACGGGACAGTTCTCCGGGGAGCTGTTTTTT. Residues: CASSTGQFSGELFF.

This clonotype has ten or more counts. This chain connects TRBV20-1 to TRBJ2-7; D may be TRBD1 or TRBD2 (5 bases each). CDR1 and CDR2 from the germline V gene are DFQATT and SNEGSKA (reference sequence). This CDR3 region has 12 residues. With 7 bases removed from V and 9 bases from J, the gap between germline ends came to 19 bases. DNA of the CDR3: TGCAGTGGGGGGAAGATCCTAGAAGGGCAGTACTTC. This codes for CSGGKILEGQYF.

This clonotype was found many times. This chain uses TRBV29-1 with TRBJ2-1; TRBD2 aligns across 7 bases. CDR3 size: 14 residues. The J segment lost 3 bases and the V segment lost 3 bases, leaving 5 bases of the junction unmatched. Germline lookup yields CDR1 SQVTM and CDR2 ANQGSEA. The CDR3 is CSVDLAGVYNEQFF. CDR3 DNA: TGCAGCGTTGATTTGGCGGGGGTCTACAATGAGCAGTTCTTC.

This clonotype appeared many times. The chain employs TRBV20-1 and TRBJ1-6; D unclear. The CDR3 is 15 residues long. Looked up from germline, CDR1 is DFQATT and CDR2 is SNEGSKA (reference sequence). The V gene lost 0 bases and the J gene lost 8 bases, with 14 bases spanning the gap. CDR3 in DNA: TGCAGTGCTAGAGATCCGGGGATTGGAGATTCACCCCTCCACTTT. Translated: CSARDPGIGDSPLHF.

As regards this clonotype: Being one base from a much bigger clone, this may be a read error. The rearrangement joins TRBV5-5 to TRBJ1-3; the D is unclear. Trimming took off 4 bases at V and 0 bases at J, with 11 bases between the two ends. CDR3 length: 15 amino acids. The germline CDR1 and CDR2 sequences are SGHKS and YYEKEE (reference sequence). The CDR3: CASSPWHSSGNTIYF. The CDR3 DNA reads as TGTGCCAGCAGCCCCTGGCATAGCTCTGGAAACACCATATATTTT.